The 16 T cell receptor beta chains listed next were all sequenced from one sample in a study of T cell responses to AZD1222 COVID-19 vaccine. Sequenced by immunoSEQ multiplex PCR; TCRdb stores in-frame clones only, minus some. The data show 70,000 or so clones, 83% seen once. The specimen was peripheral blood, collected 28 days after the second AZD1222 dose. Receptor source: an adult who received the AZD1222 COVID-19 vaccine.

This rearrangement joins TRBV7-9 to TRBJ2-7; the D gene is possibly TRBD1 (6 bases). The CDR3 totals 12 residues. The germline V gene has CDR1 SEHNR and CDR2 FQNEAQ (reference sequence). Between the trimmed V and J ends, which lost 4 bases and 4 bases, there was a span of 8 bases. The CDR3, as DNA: TGTGCCAGCAGCTCTGGACAGTACGAGCAGTACTTC. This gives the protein CASSSGQYEQYF.

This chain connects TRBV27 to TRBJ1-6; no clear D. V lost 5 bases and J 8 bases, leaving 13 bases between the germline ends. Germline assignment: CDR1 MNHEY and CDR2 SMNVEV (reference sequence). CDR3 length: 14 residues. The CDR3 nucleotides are TGTGCCAGCAGTCTGTATCCCCAGGATTCACCCCTCCACTTT. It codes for CASSLYPQDSPLHF.

The CDR3 DNA sequence: TGTGCCAGTAAGGTCCGGACAGGGAGTGACTATGGCTACACCTTC. Its protein is CASKVRTGSDYGYTF. This rearrangement joins TRBV19 to TRBJ1-2; 8 nucleotides match TRBD1. J gave up 3 bases and V 7 bases, and 10 bases lay outside the gene matches. The CDR3 is made up of 15 amino acids. Germline V gene sequence: CDR1 LNHDA, CDR2 SQIVND (reference sequence).

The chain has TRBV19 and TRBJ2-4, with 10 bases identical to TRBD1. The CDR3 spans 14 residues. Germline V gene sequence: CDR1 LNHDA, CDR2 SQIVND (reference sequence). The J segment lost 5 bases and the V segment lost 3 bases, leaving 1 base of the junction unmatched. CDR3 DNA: TGTGCCAGTAGTATGACAGGGGGCGAAAACATTCAGTACTTC. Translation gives CASSMTGGENIQYF. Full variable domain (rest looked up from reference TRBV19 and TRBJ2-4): DGGITQSPKYLFRKEGQNVTLSCEQNLNHDAMYWYRQDPGQGLRLIYYSQIVNDFQKGDIAEGYSVSREKKESFPLTVTSAQKNPTAFYLCASSMTGGENIQYFGAGTRLSVL.

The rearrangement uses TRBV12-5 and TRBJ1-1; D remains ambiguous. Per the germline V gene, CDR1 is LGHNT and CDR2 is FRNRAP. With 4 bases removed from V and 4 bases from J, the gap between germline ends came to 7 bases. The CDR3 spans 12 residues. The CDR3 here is CASGSPFTEAFF. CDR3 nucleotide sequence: TGTGCTAGTGGTTCTCCGTTCACTGAAGCTTTCTTT. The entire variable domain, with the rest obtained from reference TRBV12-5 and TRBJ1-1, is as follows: DARVTQTPRHKVTEMGQEVTMRCQPILGHNTVFWYRQTMMQGLELLAYFRNRAPLDDSGMPKDRFSAEMPDATLATLKIQPSEPRDSAVYFCASGSPFTEAFFGQGTRLTVV.

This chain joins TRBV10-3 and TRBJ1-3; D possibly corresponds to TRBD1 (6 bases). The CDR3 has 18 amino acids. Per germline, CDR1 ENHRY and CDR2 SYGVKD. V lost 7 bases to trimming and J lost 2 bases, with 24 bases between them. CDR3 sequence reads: CAIKLGAHYRATGNTIYF. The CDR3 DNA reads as TGTGCCATCAAACTGGGAGCCCACTACAGGGCAACTGGAAACACCATATATTTT.

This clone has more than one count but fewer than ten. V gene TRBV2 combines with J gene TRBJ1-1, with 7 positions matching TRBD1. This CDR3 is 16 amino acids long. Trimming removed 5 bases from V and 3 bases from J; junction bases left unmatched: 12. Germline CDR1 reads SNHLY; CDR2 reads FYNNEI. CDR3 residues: CASSLTGMMGDTEAFF. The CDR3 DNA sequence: TGTGCCAGCAGTCTGACAGGGATGATGGGGGACACTGAAGCTTTCTTT.

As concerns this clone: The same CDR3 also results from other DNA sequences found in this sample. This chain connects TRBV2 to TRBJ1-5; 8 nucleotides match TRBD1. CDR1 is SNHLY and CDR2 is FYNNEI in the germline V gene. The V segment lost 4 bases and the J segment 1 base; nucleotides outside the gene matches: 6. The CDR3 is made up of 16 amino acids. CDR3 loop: CASSGQGARSNQPQHF. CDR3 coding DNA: TGTGCCAGCAGTGGCCAGGGGGCGCGAAGCAATCAGCCCCAGCATTTT. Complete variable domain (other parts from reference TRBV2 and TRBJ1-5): EPEVTQTPSHQVTQMGQEVILRCVPISNHLYFYWYRQILGQKVEFLVSFYNNEISEKSEIFDDQFSVERPDGSNFTLKIRSTKLEDSAMYFCASSGQGARSNQPQHFGDGTRLSIL.

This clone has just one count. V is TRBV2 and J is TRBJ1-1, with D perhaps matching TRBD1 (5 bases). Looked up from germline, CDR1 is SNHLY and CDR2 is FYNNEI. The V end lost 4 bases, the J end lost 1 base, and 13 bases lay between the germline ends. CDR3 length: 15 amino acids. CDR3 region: CASSVLRGANTEAFF. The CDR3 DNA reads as TGTGCCAGCAGTGTTTTGAGGGGCGCGAACACTGAAGCTTTCTTT.

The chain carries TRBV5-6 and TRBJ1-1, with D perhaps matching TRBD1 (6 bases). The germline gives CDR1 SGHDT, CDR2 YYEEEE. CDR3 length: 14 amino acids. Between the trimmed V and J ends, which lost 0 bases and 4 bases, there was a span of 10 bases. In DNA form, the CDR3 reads TGTGCCAGCAGCTTGGTCCAGGGGAGCACTGAAGCTTTCTTT. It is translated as CASSLVQGSTEAFF.

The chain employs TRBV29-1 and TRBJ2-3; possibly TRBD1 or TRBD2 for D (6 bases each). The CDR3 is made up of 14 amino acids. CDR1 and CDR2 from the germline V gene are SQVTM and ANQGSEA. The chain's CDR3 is CSSSVGGQGDTQYF. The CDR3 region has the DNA TGCAGTTCCAGCGTAGGGGGGCAGGGAGATACGCAGTATTTT.

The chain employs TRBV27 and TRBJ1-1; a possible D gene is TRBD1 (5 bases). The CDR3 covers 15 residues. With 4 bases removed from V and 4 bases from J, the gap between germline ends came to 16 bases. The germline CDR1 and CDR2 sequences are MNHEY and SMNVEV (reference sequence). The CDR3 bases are TGTGCCAGCAGTTCGGGCAACGGGGCGGGCACTGAAGCTTTCTTT. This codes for CASSSGNGAGTEAFF.

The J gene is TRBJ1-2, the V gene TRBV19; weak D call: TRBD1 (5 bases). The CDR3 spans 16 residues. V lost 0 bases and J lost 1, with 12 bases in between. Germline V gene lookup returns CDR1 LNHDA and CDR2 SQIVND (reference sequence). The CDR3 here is CASSIETGQGNYGYTF. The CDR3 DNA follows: TGTGCCAGTAGTATAGAAACAGGTCAGGGTAACTATGGCTACACCTTC.

The CDR3 nucleotides are TGTGCCAGCAGTTTAAACACCATATATTTT. Its protein is CASSLNTIYF. V usage is TRBV28 and J usage is TRBJ1-3; D is unclear. Germline V CDR1 and CDR2: MDHEN, SYDVKM. Trimming took off 2 bases at V and 7 bases at J, with 0 bases between the two ends. The CDR3 totals 10 residues.

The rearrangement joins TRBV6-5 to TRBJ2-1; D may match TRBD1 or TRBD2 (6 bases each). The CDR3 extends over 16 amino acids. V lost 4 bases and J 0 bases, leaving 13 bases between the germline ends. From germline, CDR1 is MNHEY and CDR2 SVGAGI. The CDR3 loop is CASSLAGDFSYNEQFF. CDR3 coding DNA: TGTGCCAGCAGTTTGGCAGGGGACTTCTCCTACAATGAGCAGTTCTTC.

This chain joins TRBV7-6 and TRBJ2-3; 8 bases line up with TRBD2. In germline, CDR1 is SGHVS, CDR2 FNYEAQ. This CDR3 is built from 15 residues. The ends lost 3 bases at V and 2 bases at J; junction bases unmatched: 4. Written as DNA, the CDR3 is TGTGCCAGCAGCTTCTTCGGACTAGCCACAGATACGCAGTATTTT. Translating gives CASSFFGLATDTQYF.